This T cell receptor beta chain derives from a study of T cell responses to AZD1222 COVID-19 vaccine. This CDR3 is 14 amino acids long. The germline CDR1 and CDR2 sequences are SGHAT and FQNNGV. V was trimmed by 1 base and J by 0 bases, leaving 4 bases between them. Method: immunoSEQ multiplex PCR; TCRdb's copy keeps in-frame clones and lacks some. The table has some 120,000 clones, 75% to 90% seen once. The sample here was peripheral blood, taken on day 0 of MenACWY control vaccination. This sequence originates from an adult in good health. This chain uses TRBV11-2 with TRBJ2-4; D gene unclear. The CDR3 bases are TGTGCCAGCAGCTTAGCCGTAGCCAAAAACATTCAGTACTTC. This encodes CASSLAVAKNIQYF. The full variable domain, with the rest looked up from reference TRBV11-2 and TRBJ2-4, is EAGVAQSPRYKIIEKRQSVAFWCNPISGHATLYWYQQILGQGPKLLIQFQNNGVVDDSQLPKDRFSAERLKGVDSTLKIQPAKLEDSAVYLCASSLAVAKNIQYFGAGTRLSVL.